The 5 T cell receptor beta chains reported below all come from one sample, sequenced in a study of T-cell memory formation after mild COVID-19. MiXCR, applied by TCRdb to the 5' RACE reads, yields one record per CDR3 protein. The profile shows about 600,000 distinct CDR3 sequences, approximately 21% of them singletons. Sequencing was performed on PBMCs or a T cell subset sorted from them (not recorded which). The receptor set was obtained from an adult woman who had mild COVID-19 (a few samples of this study predate the infection). Cell type and time point are not known.

The chain uses TRBV7-2 and TRBJ2-5; TRBD1 aligns across 9 bases. The CDR3 is 16 amino acids. Germline CDR1 is SGHTA and CDR2 is FQGNSA. The ends lost 4 bases at V and 4 bases at J; junction bases unmatched: 10. CDR3 sequence: CASSSTGQGRRETQYF. The CDR3 coding sequence is TGTGCCAGCAGCTCAACCGGACAGGGGCGCCGAGAGACCCAGTACTTC.

This clonotype came up many times. The chain is built from TRBV12-3 or TRBV12-4 and TRBJ1-1; D not certain. V lost 5 bases to trimming and J lost 0 bases, with 4 bases between them. The CDR3 loop spans 12 amino acids. The CDR3 nucleotides are TGTGCCAGCAGTCCAATGAACACTGAAGCTTTCTTT. This encodes CASSPMNTEAFF.

V and J are TRBV20-1 and TRBJ1-1, with unresolved D. Germline V gene data show CDR1 as DFQATT and CDR2 as SNEGSKA (reference sequence). Trimming pared 2 bases from V and 5 bases from J, leaving 12 bases between. The CDR3 runs 13 residues. CDR3 amino acids: CSARISWVTEAFF. CDR3 nucleotide sequence: TGCAGTGCTAGAATATCGTGGGTGACTGAAGCTTTCTTT.

This chain joins TRBV20-1 and TRBJ2-7; D ambiguous. CDR1 is DFQATT, CDR2 SNEGSKA, per germline (reference sequence). CDR3 length: 13 amino acids. Between the trimmed V and J ends, which lost 0 bases and 2 bases, there was a span of 8 bases. The CDR3: CSARDGVTYEQYF. The CDR3 DNA follows: TGCAGTGCTAGAGATGGGGTTACCTACGAGCAGTACTTC.

In regard to this clonotype: At one end the junction does not follow the germline gene, possibly because of a read error. V usage is TRBV27 and J usage is TRBJ1-1; D is perhaps TRBD1 (6 bases). The CDR3 runs to 17 residues. The germline gives CDR1 MNHEY, CDR2 SMNVEV (reference sequence). The CDR3 loop reads CASSLSTDRPMNIEAFF. The DNA for the CDR3 is TGTGCCAGCAGTTTATCGACTGACAGGCCTATGAACATTGAAGCTTTCTTT.